Presented here are 32 T cell receptor beta chains from one specimen sequenced in a study of shared clonotypes between healthy human individuals. Only in-frame clones appear in the TCRdb table, and some are missing; sequencing was by immunoSEQ multiplex PCR. The table has 2.3 million or so clones, more than 80% seen once. The sample consisted of naive CD4+ T cells from PBMCs. Indicated subset: CD45RA+ positively selected. Every receptor here comes from a man younger than 35 in good health. Some clones in this sample may be carry-over from other donors' samples.

As concerns this clone: Other DNA sequences from this sample encode an identical CDR3 as well. The V gene is TRBV7-6, the J gene TRBJ2-1, with 13 bases aligning to TRBD2. Trimming at V came to 5 bases and at J to 7 bases, leaving 5 bases not matched to a gene. The CDR3 sequence is 15 residues long. In germline, CDR1 is SGHVS, CDR2 FNYEAQ. In DNA, the CDR3 is TGTGCCAGCAGCCCCGGGACTAGCGGGATTAATGAGCAGTTCTTC. Translated, it gives CASSPGTSGINEQFF.

The rearrangement links TRBV4-3 to TRBJ2-1, with 14 positions matching TRBD2. The CDR3 sequence is 15 residues long. The ends lost 6 bases at V and 5 bases at J; junction bases unmatched: 3. Germline-derived CDR1 and CDR2 are LGHNA and YSLEER. CDR3 amino acids: CASRQGLAGDNEQFF. In DNA form, the CDR3 reads TGCGCCAGCAGACAGGGACTAGCGGGAGACAATGAGCAGTTCTTC.

The chain links TRBV7-2 to TRBJ1-1, with D unresolved. CDR1 and CDR2 (germline): SGHTA, FQGNSA. Trimming stripped 11 bases from V and 0 bases from J, with 16 bases between. This CDR3 is built from 14 residues. The CDR3 loop is CAGSTLSVNTEAFF. The CDR3 bases are TGTGCCGGATCAACCCTCTCCGTGAACACTGAAGCTTTCTTT.

This chain uses TRBV6-5 with TRBJ2-3; D is perhaps TRBD2 (6 bases). The V end lost 6 bases, the J end lost 1 base, and 11 bases lay between the germline ends. Germline CDR1 MNHEY, CDR2 SVGAGI. The length of the CDR3 is 14 residues. CDR3 nucleotides: TGTGCCAGCAGCTCCGGGAGTGGCACAGATACGCAGTATTTT. It translates to CASSSGSGTDTQYF.

This chain's CDR3 is CASSLPKGGADTQYF. The CDR3 DNA follows: TGTGCCAGCAGTCTCCCTAAAGGAGGCGCAGATACGCAGTATTTT. The V gene is TRBV28, the J gene TRBJ2-3; TRBD2 is a possible D gene (5 bases). This CDR3 is 15 amino acids long. The V and J ends lost 5 bases and 4 bases respectively, with 16 bases between them. Germline values: CDR1 MDHEN, CDR2 SYDVKM.

The V call is TRBV4-3, the J call TRBJ2-7; D might be TRBD1 or TRBD2, each matching 5 bases. The V gene's germline CDR1 is LGHNA and CDR2 YSLEER. This CDR3 spans 15 amino acids. The germline V and J ends were trimmed by 1 base and 3 bases, with 13 bases remaining between them. The CDR3 is CASSQGSGTFYEQYF. CDR3 in DNA: TGCGCCAGCAGCCAAGGCTCAGGGACCTTCTACGAGCAGTACTTC.

The chain joins TRBV19 to TRBJ2-1; perhaps TRBD2 as D (8 bases). CDR3 size: 15 residues. V was pared by 2 bases and J by 6 bases, with 14 bases between. The germline V gene encodes CDR1 LNHDA and CDR2 SQIVND (reference sequence). As DNA, the CDR3 is TGTGCCAGTAGTATAAGCGGGGGACAGCCCAATGAGCAGTTCTTC. Translated, it gives CASSISGGQPNEQFF.

CDR3 in DNA: TGTGCCAGCAGCGAGACTAGCGAGCAGTACTTC. Translating gives CASSETSEQYF. This chain links TRBV7-2 with TRBJ2-7; a weak D match, TRBD2 (6 bases). CDR1 and CDR2 from the germline V gene are SGHTA and FQGNSA. V was cut by 5 bases and J by 6 bases, with 8 bases left in between. The CDR3 loop spans 11 amino acids.

As concerns this clone: This sample includes further DNA sequences coding for the same CDR3. The chain combines TRBV7-3 with TRBJ1-1; D is ambiguous. Deletions cut 0 bases from V and 0 bases from J, with 2 bases between. This CDR3 has 13 residues. In germline, CDR1 is SGHTA, CDR2 FQGTGA. The CDR3 sequence: CASSLTLNTEAFF. The CDR3, as DNA: TGTGCCAGCAGCTTAACTCTGAACACTGAAGCTTTCTTT.

The chain employs TRBV29-1 and TRBJ2-3, with D perhaps matching TRBD1 (6 bases). Germline V gives CDR1 SQVTM, CDR2 ANQGSEA. The CDR3 has 13 amino acids. V shed 7 bases and J shed 2 bases, with 13 bases lying between them. CDR3 in amino acids: CSAGQGTTDTQYF. In DNA form, the CDR3 reads TGCAGCGCGGGGCAGGGGACCACAGATACGCAGTATTTT.

V and J are TRBV7-3 and TRBJ2-7; D is ambiguous. Trimming shortened V by 5 bases and J by 2 bases, and 19 bases separated the two germline ends. The germline CDR1 and CDR2 sequences are SGHTA and FQGTGA. The CDR3 is 16 amino acids. This CDR3 reads CASSPQLASVPYEQYF. CDR3 nucleotides: TGTGCCAGCAGCCCCCAATTAGCCAGCGTTCCCTACGAGCAGTACTTC.

V usage is TRBV7-3 and J usage is TRBJ2-1; D possibly uses TRBD1 or TRBD2 (5 bases each). V dropped 5 bases and J dropped 7 bases, with 18 bases sitting between them. Germline assignment: CDR1 SGHTA and CDR2 FQGTGA. The CDR3 spans 15 residues. The CDR3 DNA reads as TGTGCCAGCAGCCGTCGGGGACGTGATGGGAATGAGCAGTTCTTC. Its translation is CASSRRGRDGNEQFF.

This clone was seen a few times. This chain connects TRBV25-1 to TRBJ2-7; 10 nucleotides agree with TRBD2. V dropped 5 bases and J dropped 0; count of bases not matched to a gene: 7. The CDR3 has 16 amino acids. CDR1 is MGHDK, CDR2 SYGVNS, per germline. The CDR3, as DNA: TGTGCCAGCAGTCAGTATAGCGGGAGGCCCTCCTACGAGCAGTACTTC. This translates into CASSQYSGRPSYEQYF.

With respect to this clone: Other DNA sequences of this sample code for an identical CDR3. J is TRBJ2-7 and V is TRBV20-1, with D hard to call. The CDR3 spans 11 residues. V gave up 3 bases and J gave up 3 bases, with 6 bases separating them. Germline values: CDR1 DFQATT, CDR2 SNEGSKA (reference sequence). DNA of the CDR3: TGCAGTGCTAGGCGAGACTACGAGCAGTACTTC. Amino acids: CSARRDYEQYF.

With regard to this clone: The sample holds other DNA sequences that translate to the same CDR3. Here the CDR3 reads CASSSGGGTEAFF. CDR3 coding DNA: TGTGCCAGCAGCTCAGGGGGCGGCACTGAAGCTTTCTTT. The V gene is TRBV7-9, the J gene TRBJ1-1, with 8 bases identical to TRBD1. Losses at the gene ends were 4 bases for V and 4 bases for J; bases not matched to a gene: 2. Germline values: CDR1 SEHNR, CDR2 FQNEAQ (reference sequence). The CDR3 loop spans 13 amino acids.

This clone was seen once. The chain joins TRBV7-2 to TRBJ2-3, with D perhaps being TRBD1 or TRBD2 (5 bases each). Germline values: CDR1 SGHTA, CDR2 FQGNSA. The CDR3 is 15 amino acids. V was clipped by 3 bases and J by 6 bases, with 16 bases between them. The CDR3: CASSLNRGVPDTQYF. The CDR3 nucleotides read TGTGCCAGCAGCTTGAATCGAGGGGTGCCCGATACGCAGTATTTT.

This clone came up once. This CDR3 is also generated by other DNA sequences in the sample. The chain uses TRBV5-1 and TRBJ2-5; D gene ambiguous. CDR3 size: 14 residues. The V gene lost 0 bases and the J gene lost 5 bases, with 11 bases spanning the gap. Germline CDR1 SGHRS, CDR2 YFSETQ. The CDR3 nucleotides are TGCGCCAGCAGCTTGGGACGGGCCCCCGAGACCCAGTACTTC. This encodes CASSLGRAPETQYF.

CDR3 sequence (DNA): TGTGCCAGCAGCACCCCACCGGGCTACGAGCAGTACTTC. Its protein product is CASSTPPGYEQYF. V gene TRBV5-4 combines with J gene TRBJ2-7, with D unclear. The germline V gene has CDR1 SGHNT and CDR2 YYREEE (reference sequence). The CDR3 totals 13 residues. V was shortened by 4 bases and J by 3 bases, with 11 bases between the two germline ends. Looking up the rest from reference TRBV5-4 and TRBJ2-7 gives the full variable domain: ETGVTQSPTHLIKTRGQQVTLRCSSQSGHNTVSWYQQALGQGPQFIFQYYREEENGRGNFPPRFSGLQFPNYSSELNVNALELDDSALYLCASSTPPGYEQYFGPGTRLTVT.

The chain is built from TRBV5-1 and TRBJ2-7; 8 bases are a match to TRBD1. V trimming: 4 bases; J trimming: 3 bases; junction bases outside the gene matches: 9. The CDR3 has 15 residues. CDR1 SGHRS and CDR2 YFSETQ come from the germline V gene. CDR3 region: CASSRNGQGRYEQYF. For the CDR3, the DNA is TGCGCCAGCAGCCGTAACGGACAGGGTCGCTACGAGCAGTACTTC.

The V gene is TRBV7-7, the J gene TRBJ2-7; TRBD2 might be the D (5 bases). This CDR3 region has 15 residues. Between the trimmed V and J ends, which lost 5 bases and 0 bases, there was a span of 14 bases. Per germline, CDR1 SSHAT and CDR2 FNYEAQ (reference sequence). The DNA of the CDR3 is TGTGCCAGCAGCCCCCTTGCGGGCAACTCCTACGAGCAGTACTTC. This codes for CASSPLAGNSYEQYF. The whole variable domain, filled in from reference TRBV7-7 and TRBJ2-7, reads GAGVSQSPRYKVTKRGQDVTLRCDPISSHATLYWYQQALGQGPEFLTYFNYEAQPDKSGLPSDRFSAERPEGSISTLTIQRTEQRDSAMYRCASSPLAGNSYEQYFGPGTRLTVT.

The chain combines TRBV7-2 with TRBJ2-2; tentatively, D is TRBD1 or TRBD2 (6 bases each). Germline CDR1 is SGHTA and CDR2 is FQGNSA. Trimming removed 1 base at V and 8 bases at J, with 14 bases between. CDR3 length: 15 amino acids. The CDR3: CASSLGGGRPGELFF. The CDR3 nucleotides are TGTGCCAGCAGCTTAGGAGGGGGGAGGCCAGGGGAGCTGTTTTTT.

The chain is built from TRBV11-1 and TRBJ2-2; unclear D gene. Germline CDR1 and CDR2: SGHAT and FQDESV (reference sequence). V lost 5 bases and J lost 1, with 8 bases in between. This CDR3 has 14 residues. The CDR3 sequence: CASSRLRNTGELFF. The CDR3 DNA reads TGTGCCAGCAGCCGCCTCCGGAACACCGGGGAGCTGTTTTTT.

The chain has TRBV6-5 and TRBJ2-3, with 10 bases lining up with TRBD1. The CDR3 consists of 16 residues. The germline gives CDR1 MNHEY, CDR2 SVGAGI. V dropped 2 bases and J dropped 1; count of bases not matched to a gene: 3. The CDR3 sequence: CASSYGGTGGTDTQYF. CDR3 nucleotides: TGTGCCAGCAGTTACGGCGGGACAGGGGGCACAGATACGCAGTATTTT.

CDR3 DNA: TGTGCCATCAGTTTGACTAGCGGGGGAAACAATGAGCAGTTCTTC. Translation gives CAISLTSGGNNEQFF. V and J are TRBV10-3 and TRBJ2-1, with 12 bases lining up with TRBD2. Germline V gene sequence: CDR1 ENHRY, CDR2 SYGVKD. The V gene end was trimmed by 5 bases and the J gene end by 5 bases; junction bases not matched to a gene: 4. The CDR3 has 15 amino acids.

This clone has just one count. CDR3 sequence (DNA): TGTGCCAGCAGTGCCAGGGCCGTTCCGGCATTCGAGCAGTACTTC. Protein product: CASSARAVPAFEQYF. The rearrangement uses TRBV2 and TRBJ2-7, with D perhaps TRBD1 (5 bases). CDR3 length: 15 amino acids. Germline V gene sequence: CDR1 SNHLY, CDR2 FYNNEI. Trimming removed 4 bases from V and 6 bases from J, with 19 bases in between.

The chain joins TRBV11-2 to TRBJ2-1; no firm D call. Germline CDR1 and CDR2: SGHAT and FQNNGV. This CDR3 comprises 17 residues. The V end was cut by 5 bases, the J end by 3 bases, with 20 bases between. CDR3 nucleotide sequence: TGTGCCAGCAGCCCCCCGGGCCGACCGATTAACTACAATGAGCAGTTCTTC. Amino acids: CASSPPGRPINYNEQFF.

The gene calls are TRBV19 and TRBJ2-5; 12 positions match TRBD1. Unmatched junction bases numbered 4, after V lost 9 bases and J lost 2 bases. The CDR3 has 14 amino acids. Germline loops: CDR1 LNHDA, CDR2 SQIVND (reference sequence). In nucleotides, the CDR3 is TGTGCCAGCCGGGACAGGGGGCTTCAAGAGACCCAGTACTTC. Translated: CASRDRGLQETQYF.

About this clone: Within the sample, other DNA sequences also encode this same CDR3. This sequence joins TRBV5-4 and TRBJ2-7; TRBD2 aligns across 9 bases. CDR1 SGHNT and CDR2 YYREEE come from the germline V gene (reference sequence). The V and J ends lost 3 bases and 3 bases, in that order; junction bases with no gene match: 7. The CDR3 consists of 15 residues. The CDR3 DNA reads as TGTGCCAGCAGCTCGGGGCTAGCGGGATACTACGAGCAGTACTTC. It specifies CASSSGLAGYYEQYF.

V is TRBV5-1 and J is TRBJ1-1; the D is unclear. This CDR3 has 16 amino acids. Between the trimmed V and J ends, which lost 4 bases and 3 bases, there was a span of 19 bases. CDR1 is SGHRS and CDR2 is YFSETQ in the germline V gene. The DNA of the CDR3 is TGCGCCAGCAGCCCCACCGGGGAGGGTGGGGACACTGAAGCTTTCTTT. It encodes CASSPTGEGGDTEAFF. Supplemented by reference TRBV5-1 and TRBJ1-1, the full variable domain reads KAGVTQTPRYLIKTRGQQVTLSCSPISGHRSVSWYQQTPGQGLQFLFEYFSETQRNKGNFPGRFSGRQFSNSRSEMNVSTLELGDSALYLCASSPTGEGGDTEAFFGQGTRLTVV.

The chain has TRBV7-2 and TRBJ2-5; D is unclear. V was trimmed by 1 base and J by 7 bases, leaving 10 bases between them. CDR3 size: 13 residues. Germline CDR1 SGHTA, CDR2 FQGNSA. CDR3 sequence reads: CASSLGGFVTQYF. CDR3 DNA sequence: TGTGCCAGCAGCTTAGGTGGATTCGTGACCCAGTACTTC.

This chain's CDR3 is CASSRGLAESSDTQYF. In DNA form, the CDR3 reads TGCGCCAGCAGCAGGGGACTAGCTGAGAGTTCAGATACGCAGTATTTT. The chain couples TRBV5-1 to TRBJ2-3; the match to TRBD2 covers 9 bases. The germline V gene has CDR1 SGHRS and CDR2 YFSETQ. The CDR3 covers 16 residues. The V segment lost 4 bases and the J segment 4 bases; nucleotides outside the gene matches: 10.

The chain has TRBV7-3 and TRBJ2-2; 7 positions agree with TRBD2. CDR1 and CDR2 (germline): SGHTA, FQGTGA. With V trimmed by 2 bases and J by 2 bases, 8 bases remained unmatched. The CDR3 is 17 residues long. The CDR3 DNA sequence: TGTGCCAGCAGCTTACCGCCTGGCGGGGGAAACACCGGGGAGCTGTTTTTT. This sequence encodes CASSLPPGGGNTGELFF.